This TCR beta chain is drawn from a study of blood T cell repertoires in COVID-19. In the study overall: COVID-19 samples collected from the United States, Italy and Spain covered acute and convalescent phases. T cells, B-cell-depleted T cells, or PBMCs provided the cDNA or gDNA that served as material.

Authors' processing steps: Using reference gene primer amplification, nucleated cell counts were estimated. Only in-frame clones appear in the TCRdb table, and some are missing; sequencing was by immunoSEQ multiplex PCR. V, J and clone size are those of that table, while D and trimming were read from the DNA. The data contain around 130,000 clones, roughly three quarters of them singletons. The CDR3 length is 15 residues. Germline loops: CDR1 SGHKS, CDR2 YYEKEE (reference sequence). V was shortened by 0 bases and J by 7 bases, with 13 bases between the two germline ends. This clonotype was obtained from a human donor in a cohort sampled during active COVID-19. Sequencing was done on a sample of peripheral blood. This chain uses TRBV5-5 with TRBJ1-4, with D uncertain. The CDR3 bases are TGTGCCAGCAGCTTGGACCCCTCCTGGAGTGAAAAACTGTTTTTT. It translates to CASSLDPSWSEKLFF. The full variable domain, its missing parts supplied by reference TRBV5-5 and TRBJ1-4, is DAGVTQSPTHLIKTRGQQVTLRCSPISGHKSVSWYQQVLGQGPQFIFQYYEKEERGRGNFPDRFSARQFPNYSSELNVNALLLGDSALYLCASSLDPSWSEKLFFGSGTQLSVL.